The entry below describes one T cell receptor beta chain. A much larger clone lies one base from this, so it may be a read error. The CDR3 spans 13 residues. Per the germline V gene, CDR1 is SGDLS and CDR2 is YYNGEE. J lost 7 bases, V lost 3 bases, and 6 bases had no gene match. This entry comes from a study of T cells in Graves' hyperthyroidism and ophthalmopathy. About the research overall: Peripheral blood draws took place at initial diagnosis, ahead of any treatment.

What was amplified from RNA transcripts were TCR beta CDR3 regions. RT-PCR in the first round (using the HTBI primer set) targeted the TCR CDR3. TCRdb called the multiplex PCR reads again in MiXCR, with one record for every CDR3 protein. The repertoire consists of about 410,000 distinct CDR3 sequences, with roughly 14% occurring once and the leading ten covering about 12%. Diagnosing involved the use of clinical symptoms, serum thyroxine and TRAb, thyroid ultrasound and orbital computed tomography. Material: blood. The V and J genes are TRBV9 and TRBJ1-2, with 7 bases lining up with TRBD1. The sequence was collected from a man aged 18 to 29 with Graves' ophthalmopathy. Here the CDR3 reads CASSATGARGYTF. CDR3 sequence (DNA): TGTGCCAGCAGCGCCACAGGGGCCCGTGGCTACACCTTC.